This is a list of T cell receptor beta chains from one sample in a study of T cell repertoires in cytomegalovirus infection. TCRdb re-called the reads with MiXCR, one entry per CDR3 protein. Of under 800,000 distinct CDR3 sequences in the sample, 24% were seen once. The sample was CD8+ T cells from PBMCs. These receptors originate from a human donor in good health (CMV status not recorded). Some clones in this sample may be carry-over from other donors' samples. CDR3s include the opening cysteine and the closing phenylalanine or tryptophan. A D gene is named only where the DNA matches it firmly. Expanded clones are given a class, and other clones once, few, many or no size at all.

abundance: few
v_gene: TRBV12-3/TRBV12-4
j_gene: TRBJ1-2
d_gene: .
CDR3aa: CASSWAPRYGYTF
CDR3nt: TGTGCCAGCAGCTGGGCCCCTCGTTATGGCTACACCTTC

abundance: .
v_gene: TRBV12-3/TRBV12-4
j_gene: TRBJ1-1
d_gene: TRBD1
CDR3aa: CASSLTGQGAAEAFF
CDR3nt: TGTGCCAGCAGTTTAACGGGACAGGGGGCAGCTGAAGCTTTCTTT

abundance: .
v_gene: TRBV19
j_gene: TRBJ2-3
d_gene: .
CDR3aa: CASSLSAVADTDTQYF
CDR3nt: TGTGCCAGTAGCCTCAGCGCGGTGGCGGACACAGATACGCAGTATTTT

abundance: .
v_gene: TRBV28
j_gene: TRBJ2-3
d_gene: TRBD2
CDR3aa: CASRGTSGVWDTQYF
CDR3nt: TGTGCCAGCAGGGGGACTAGCGGGGTTTGGGATACGCAGTATTTT

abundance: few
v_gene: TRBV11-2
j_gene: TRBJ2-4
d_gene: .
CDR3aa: CASSSEGGIQYF
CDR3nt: TGTGCCAGCAGCTCGGAGGGGGGCATTCAGTACTTC

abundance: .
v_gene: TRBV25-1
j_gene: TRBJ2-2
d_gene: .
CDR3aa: CASSEYFTESTGELFF
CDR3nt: TGTGCCAGCAGTGAATATTTCACAGAAAGCACCGGGGAGCTGTTTTTT

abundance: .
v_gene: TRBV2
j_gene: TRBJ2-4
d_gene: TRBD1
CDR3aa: CASVQGAYRKNIQYF
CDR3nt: TGTGCCAGCGTACAGGGGGCCTATCGAAAAAACATTCAGTACTTC

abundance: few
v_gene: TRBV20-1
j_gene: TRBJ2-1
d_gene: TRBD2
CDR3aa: CSARALAGGDEQFF
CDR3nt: TGCAGTGCTAGAGCACTAGCGGGGGGGGATGAGCAGTTCTTC

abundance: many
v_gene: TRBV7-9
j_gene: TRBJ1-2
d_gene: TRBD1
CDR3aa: CASSLTRLDRGIYGYTF
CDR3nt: TGTGCCAGCAGCTTAACTCGCCTGGACAGGGGAATCTATGGCTACACCTTC

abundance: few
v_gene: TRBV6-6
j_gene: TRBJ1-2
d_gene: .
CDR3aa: CASSRNPGRDGYTF
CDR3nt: TGTGCCAGCAGCCGAAATCCGGGGCGGGATGGCTACACCTTC

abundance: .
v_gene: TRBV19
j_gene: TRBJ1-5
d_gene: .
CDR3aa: CASSMILGSQPQHF
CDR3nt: TGTGCCAGTAGTATGATTTTAGGGAGTCAGCCCCAGCATTTT

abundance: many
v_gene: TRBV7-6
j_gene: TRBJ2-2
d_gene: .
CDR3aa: CASSPTSPGELFF
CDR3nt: TGTGCCAGCAGCCCGACTAGTCCCGGGGAGCTGTTTTTT

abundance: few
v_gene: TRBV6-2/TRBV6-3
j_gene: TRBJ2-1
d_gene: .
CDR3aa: CASSYRMGTTYNEQFF
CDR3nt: TGTGCCAGCAGTTACCGCATGGGGACAACCTACAATGAGCAGTTCTTC

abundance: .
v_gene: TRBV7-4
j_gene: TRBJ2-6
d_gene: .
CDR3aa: CASSLGHLFSGANVLTF
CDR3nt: TGTGCCAGCAGCTTGGGCCACCTTTTCTCTGGGGCCAACGTCCTGACTTTC

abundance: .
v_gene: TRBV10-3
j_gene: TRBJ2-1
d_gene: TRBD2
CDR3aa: CAIRGSISGGIAQFF
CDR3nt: TGTGCCATCAGGGGGTCGATTAGCGGGGGTATTGCGCAGTTCTTC

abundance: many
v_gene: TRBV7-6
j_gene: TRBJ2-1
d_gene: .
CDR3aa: CASTPGVAGDEQFF
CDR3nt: TGTGCCAGCACCCCGGGGGTCGCGGGCGATGAGCAGTTCTTC

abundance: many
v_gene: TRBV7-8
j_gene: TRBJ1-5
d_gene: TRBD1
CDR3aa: CASSQRQGFGNQPQHF
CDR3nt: TGTGCCAGCAGCCAGCGACAGGGGTTTGGCAATCAGCCCCAGCATTTT

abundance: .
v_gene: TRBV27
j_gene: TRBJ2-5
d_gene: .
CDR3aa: CASSPTSRETQYF
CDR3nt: TGTGCCAGCAGTCCGACTAGTCGAGAGACCCAGTACTTC

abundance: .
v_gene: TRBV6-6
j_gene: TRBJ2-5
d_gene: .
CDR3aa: CASSYSRLQETQYF
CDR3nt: TGTGCCAGCAGTTACTCGCGGCTACAAGAGACCCAGTACTTC

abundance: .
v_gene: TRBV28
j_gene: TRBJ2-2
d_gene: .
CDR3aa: CASTSARQGRAGELFF
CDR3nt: TGTGCCAGCACATCAGCAAGGCAGGGGAGGGCCGGGGAGCTGTTTTTT

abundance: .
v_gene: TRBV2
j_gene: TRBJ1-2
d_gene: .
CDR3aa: CASSGFRATVYGYTF
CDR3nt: TGTGCCAGCAGTGGTTTCCGGGCCACAGTATATGGCTACACCTTC

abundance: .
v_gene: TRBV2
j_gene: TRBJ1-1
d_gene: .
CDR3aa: CASSARGEMNTEAFF
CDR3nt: TGTGCCAGCAGTGCTCGGGGGGAGATGAACACTGAAGCTTTCTTT

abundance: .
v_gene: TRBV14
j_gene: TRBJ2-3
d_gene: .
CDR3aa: CASSHGRGAYTDTQYF
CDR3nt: TGTGCCAGCAGCCACGGACGGGGGGCCTACACAGATACGCAGTATTTT

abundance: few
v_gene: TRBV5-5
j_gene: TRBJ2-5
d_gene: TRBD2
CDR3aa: CASSLEGTSEGTQYF
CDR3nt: TGTGCCAGCAGCTTGGAAGGGACTAGTGAGGGGACCCAGTACTTC

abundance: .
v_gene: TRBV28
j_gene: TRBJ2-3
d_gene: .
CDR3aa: CASSSGQGPGTDTQYF
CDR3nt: TGTGCCAGCAGTTCCGGGCAGGGGCCGGGCACAGATACGCAGTATTTT

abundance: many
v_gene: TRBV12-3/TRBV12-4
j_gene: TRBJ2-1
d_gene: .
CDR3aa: CASSLLALSEQFF
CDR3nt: TGTGCCAGCAGTTTACTGGCCCTCAGTGAGCAGTTCTTC

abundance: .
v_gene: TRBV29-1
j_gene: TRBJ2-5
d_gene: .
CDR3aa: CSVGDRGLQQETQYF
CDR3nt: TGCAGCGTTGGAGACAGAGGTTTACAGCAAGAGACCCAGTACTTC

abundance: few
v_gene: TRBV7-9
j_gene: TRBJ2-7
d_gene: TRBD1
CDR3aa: CASSSSTGSLHEQYF
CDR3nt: TGTGCCAGCAGCTCGTCGACAGGGTCTCTCCACGAGCAGTACTTC

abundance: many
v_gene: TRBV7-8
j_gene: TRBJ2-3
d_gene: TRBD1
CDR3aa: CASSSDRGVLDTQYF
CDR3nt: TGTGCCAGCAGCTCGGACAGGGGTGTGTTAGATACGCAGTATTTT

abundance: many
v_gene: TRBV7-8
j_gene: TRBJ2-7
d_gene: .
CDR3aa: CASSLGVLEQYF
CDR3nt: TGTGCCAGCAGCTTAGGGGTCCTCGAGCAGTACTTC

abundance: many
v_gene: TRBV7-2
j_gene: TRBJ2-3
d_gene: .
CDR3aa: CASSTRLGPDTQYF
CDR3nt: TGTGCCAGCAGCACCCGACTAGGCCCAGATACGCAGTATTTT

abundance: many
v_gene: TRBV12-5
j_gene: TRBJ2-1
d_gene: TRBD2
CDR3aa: CASGLVASGSSYNEQFF
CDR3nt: TGTGCTAGTGGTTTGGTGGCTAGCGGGAGCTCCTACAATGAGCAGTTCTTC

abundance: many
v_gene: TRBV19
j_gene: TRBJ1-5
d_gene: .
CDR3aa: CASSILRDTIYQPQHF
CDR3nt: TGTGCCAGTAGTATTCTCCGGGACACAATCTATCAGCCCCAGCATTTT

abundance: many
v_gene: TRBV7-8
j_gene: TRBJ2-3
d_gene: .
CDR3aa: CASSLALKDTQYF
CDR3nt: TGTGCCAGCAGCTTAGCGCTTAAAGATACGCAGTATTTT

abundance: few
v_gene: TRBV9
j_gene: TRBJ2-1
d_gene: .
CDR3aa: CASSVSWGSNEQFF
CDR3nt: TGTGCCAGCAGCGTAAGTTGGGGTTCTAATGAGCAGTTCTTC

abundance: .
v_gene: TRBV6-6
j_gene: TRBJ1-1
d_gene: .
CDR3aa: CASSSKGGGSTEAFF
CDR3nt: TGTGCCAGCAGTTCCAAAGGGGGGGGCTCAACTGAAGCTTTCTTT

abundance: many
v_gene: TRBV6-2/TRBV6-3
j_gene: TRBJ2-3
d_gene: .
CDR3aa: CASSYGHTQYF
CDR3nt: TGTGCCAGCAGTTACGGCCATACGCAGTATTTT

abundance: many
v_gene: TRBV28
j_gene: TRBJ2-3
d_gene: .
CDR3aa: CASGNRVPSTDTQYF
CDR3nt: TGTGCCAGCGGTAACAGGGTCCCCTCCACAGATACGCAGTATTTT

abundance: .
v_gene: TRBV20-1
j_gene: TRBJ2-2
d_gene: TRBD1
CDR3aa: CSARPYRGHNTGELFF
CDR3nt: TGCAGTGCTAGGCCCTACAGGGGGCATAACACCGGGGAGCTGTTTTTT

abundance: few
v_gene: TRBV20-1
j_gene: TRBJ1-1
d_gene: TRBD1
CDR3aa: CSAREPGQGGLAEAFF
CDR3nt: TGCAGTGCTAGAGAGCCGGGACAGGGAGGTCTAGCTGAAGCTTTCTTT

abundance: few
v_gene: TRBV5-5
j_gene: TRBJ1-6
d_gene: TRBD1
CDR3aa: CASSLNRGLSPLHF
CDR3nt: TGTGCCAGCAGCTTGAACAGGGGGCTTTCACCCCTCCACTTT

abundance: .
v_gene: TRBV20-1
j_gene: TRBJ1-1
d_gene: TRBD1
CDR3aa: CSALGTGDTEAFF
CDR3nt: TGCAGTGCTCTCGGGACAGGGGACACTGAAGCTTTCTTT

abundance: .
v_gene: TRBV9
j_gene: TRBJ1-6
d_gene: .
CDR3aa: CASSPGTGNSSLHF
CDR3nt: TGTGCCAGCAGCCCGGGGACGGGTAATTCATCCCTCCACTTT

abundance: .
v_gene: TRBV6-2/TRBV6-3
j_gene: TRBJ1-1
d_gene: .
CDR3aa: CAASVGPATEAFF
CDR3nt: TGTGCCGCGTCGGTGGGTCCGGCCACTGAAGCTTTCTTT

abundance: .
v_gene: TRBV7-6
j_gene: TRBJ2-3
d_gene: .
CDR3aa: CASSNGDTGTDTQYF
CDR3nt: TGTGCCAGCAGCAACGGGGATACTGGCACAGATACGCAGTATTTT

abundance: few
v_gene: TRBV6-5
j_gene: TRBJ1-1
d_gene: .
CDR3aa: CASSYSGSGNTEAFF
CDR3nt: TGTGCCAGCAGTTACTCGGGATCAGGAAACACTGAAGCTTTCTTT

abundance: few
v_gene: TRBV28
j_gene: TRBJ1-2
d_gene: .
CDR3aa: CASSFVFGQGPSYGYTF
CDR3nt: TGTGCCAGCAGTTTTGTTTTCGGGCAGGGACCAAGCTATGGCTACACCTTC